This TCR beta chain was retrieved from a study of response to subunit inactivated influenza vaccine. With respect to this clonotype: A much larger clone lies a single base off, so this may be a read error. This CDR3 is missing its conserved last phenylalanine or tryptophan, likely due to a read error.

This CDR3 is built from 14 residues. Trimming pared 1 base from V and 0 bases from J, leaving 7 bases between. The V gene's germline CDR1 is SGHRS and CDR2 YFSETQ. TCRdb fed the RT-PCR reads into MiXCR, producing one record per CDR3 protein. The repertoire holds around 480,000 distinct CDR3 sequences, with about 15% as singletons. The clonotype originates from a man aged 50-75 years who received an inactivated influenza vaccine. The specimen comprised CD4+ T cells sorted from PBMCs, sampled around 25 months after vaccination. The rearrangement uses TRBV5-1 and TRBJ2-5; unclear D gene. CDR3 coding DNA: TGCGCCAGCAGCTTGATTCCGGACCAAGAGACCCAGTACGTC. Its protein product is CASSLIPDQETQYV.